The clone carrying this T cell receptor (beta chain) was seen a handful of times. No antigen is known for it. Template switching added a universal primer binding site, and final cDNA carried unique molecular identifiers. Using its own MiXCR run on the 5' RACE reads, TCRdb lists one record per CDR3 protein. The sample includes 1.5 million to 2 million distinct CDR3 sequences, around 29% of them seen just once. Germline V gene lookup returns CDR1 DFQATT and CDR2 SNEGSKA (reference sequence). The V end was cut by 7 bases, the J end by 1 base, with 10 bases between. The CDR3 length is 12 residues. The record originates from a study of identical twins. Broader study findings: Whereas memory repertoires showed no such difference, abundant cord blood beta clonotypes carried fewer insertions. For zero-insertion analyses, partial confounding could come from invariant MAIT and iNKT cells. For out-of-frame alpha sequences shared by twins, low generation probability was in excess.

This chain connects TRBV20-1 to TRBJ2-5; maybe TRBD1 (6 bases). This clonotype was sampled from a newborn girl in good health. Sequencing was done on a sample of cord blood. CDR3 sequence (DNA): TGCAGTGGCGGCAGGGGCCAAGAGACCCAGTACTTC. Translation: CSGGRGQETQYF.